This TCR beta chain was sequenced for a study of blood T cell repertoires in COVID-19. At the level of the study: The analysed material was cDNA or gDNA that came from T cells, B-cell-depleted T cells, or PBMCs.

Germline V gene data show CDR1 as SGHTS and CDR2 as YDEGEE. CDR3 length equals 14 residues. V shed 2 bases, J shed 5 bases, and the junction held 5 bases outside the gene matches. TCRdb's copy holds only in-frame clones and misses some; the assay was immunoSEQ multiplex PCR. The sample has roughly 55,000 clones, over 70% seen once; the top ten hold roughly 3%. The TCR was taken from a man aged 60-69 years with acute or convalescent COVID-19. Sequencing used peripheral blood. V and J are TRBV5-8 and TRBJ2-5; 8 bases map to TRBD1. CDR3 sequence (DNA): TGTGCCAGCAGCTTTGACAGGGGAGGCGAGACCCAGTACTTC. Protein: CASSFDRGGETQYF.